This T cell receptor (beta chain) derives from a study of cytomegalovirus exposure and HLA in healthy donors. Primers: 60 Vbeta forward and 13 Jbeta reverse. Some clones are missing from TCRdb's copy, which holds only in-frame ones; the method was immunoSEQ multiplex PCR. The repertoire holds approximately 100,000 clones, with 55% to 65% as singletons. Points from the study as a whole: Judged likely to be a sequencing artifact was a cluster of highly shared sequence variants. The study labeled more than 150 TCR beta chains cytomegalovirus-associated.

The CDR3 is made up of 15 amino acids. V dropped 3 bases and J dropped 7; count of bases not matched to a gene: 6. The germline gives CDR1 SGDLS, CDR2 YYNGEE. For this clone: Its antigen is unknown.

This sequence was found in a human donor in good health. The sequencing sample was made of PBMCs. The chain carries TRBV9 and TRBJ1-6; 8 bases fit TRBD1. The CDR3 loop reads CASSESRDRNSPLHF. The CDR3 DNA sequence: TGTGCCAGCAGCGAGAGCCGGGACAGGAATTCACCCCTCCACTTT.